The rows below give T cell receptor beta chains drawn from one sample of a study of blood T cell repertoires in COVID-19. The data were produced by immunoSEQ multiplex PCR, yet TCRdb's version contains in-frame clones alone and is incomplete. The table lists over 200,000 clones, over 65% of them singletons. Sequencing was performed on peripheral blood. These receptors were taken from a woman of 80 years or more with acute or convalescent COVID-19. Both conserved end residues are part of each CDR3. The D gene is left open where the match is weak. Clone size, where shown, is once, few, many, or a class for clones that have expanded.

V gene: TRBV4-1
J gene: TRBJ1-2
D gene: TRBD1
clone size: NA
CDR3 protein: CASSQQTGDGYTF
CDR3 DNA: TGCGCCAGCAGCCAGCAGACAGGGGATGGCTACACCTTC

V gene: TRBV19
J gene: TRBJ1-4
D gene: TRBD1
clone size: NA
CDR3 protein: CASSNRPGQGGEKLFF
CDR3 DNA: TGTGCCAGTAGTAACCGTCCGGGACAGGGGGGTGAAAAACTGTTTTTT

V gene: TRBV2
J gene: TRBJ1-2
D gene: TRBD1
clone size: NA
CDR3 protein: CAGSTGAVGGYTF
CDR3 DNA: TGTGCCGGGTCAACAGGGGCCGTCGGCGGCTACACCTTC

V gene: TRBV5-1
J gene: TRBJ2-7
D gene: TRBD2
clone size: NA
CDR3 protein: CASSQTSGGVMEQYF
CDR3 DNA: TGCGCCAGCAGCCAGACTAGCGGGGGAGTTATGGAGCAGTACTTC

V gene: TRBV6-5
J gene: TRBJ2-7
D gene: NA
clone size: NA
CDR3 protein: CASRRQVSYEQYF
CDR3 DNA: TGTGCCAGCAGAAGACAGGTATCCTACGAGCAGTACTTC

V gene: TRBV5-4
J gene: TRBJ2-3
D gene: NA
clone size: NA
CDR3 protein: CASSGRLSPSTDTQYF
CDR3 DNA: TGTGCCAGCAGCGGCCGACTGTCCCCTAGCACAGATACGCAGTATTTT

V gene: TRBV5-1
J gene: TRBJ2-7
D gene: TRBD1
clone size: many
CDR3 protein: CASSGQGSSYEQYF
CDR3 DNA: TGCGCCAGCAGTGGACAGGGGAGCTCCTACGAGCAGTACTTC

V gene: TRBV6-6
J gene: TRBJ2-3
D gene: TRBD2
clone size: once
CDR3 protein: CASSPRTSGMHSDTQYF
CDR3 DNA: TGTGCCAGCAGCCCCAGGACTAGCGGGATGCACTCAGATACGCAGTATTTT

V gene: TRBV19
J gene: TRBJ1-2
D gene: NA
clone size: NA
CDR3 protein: CASSISSGRSYGYTF
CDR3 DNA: TGTGCCAGTAGTATTTCAAGCGGACGTAGCTATGGCTACACCTTC

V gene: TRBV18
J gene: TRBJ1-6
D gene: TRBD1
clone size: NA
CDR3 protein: CASSPVQGARSYNSPLHF
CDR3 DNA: TGTGCCAGCTCACCGGTACAGGGGGCAAGGTCCTATAATTCACCCCTCCACTTT

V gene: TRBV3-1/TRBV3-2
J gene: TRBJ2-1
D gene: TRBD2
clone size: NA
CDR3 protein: CASRRLAGTSEQFF
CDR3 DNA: TGTGCCAGCAGAAGACTAGCGGGAACAAGCGAGCAGTTCTTC

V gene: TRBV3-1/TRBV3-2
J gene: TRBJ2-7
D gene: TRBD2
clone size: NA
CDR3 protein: CASSQGGLAPQVEQYF
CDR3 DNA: TGTGCCAGCAGCCAAGGCGGACTAGCCCCCCAGGTGGAGCAGTACTTC

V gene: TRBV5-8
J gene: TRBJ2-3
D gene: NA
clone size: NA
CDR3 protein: CASSLSGLGDTQYF
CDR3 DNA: TGTGCCAGCAGCTTATCGGGGTTGGGAGATACGCAGTATTTT

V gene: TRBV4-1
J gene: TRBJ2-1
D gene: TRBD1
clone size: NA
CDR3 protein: CASRGGDQGALQFF
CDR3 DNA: TGCGCCAGCAGGGGAGGTGATCAGGGGGCTCTGCAGTTCTTC

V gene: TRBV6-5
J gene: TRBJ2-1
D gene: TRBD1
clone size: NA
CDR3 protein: CASSYSRTGAYNEQFF
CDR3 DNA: TGTGCCAGCAGTTACTCTCGGACAGGGGCTTACAATGAGCAGTTCTTC

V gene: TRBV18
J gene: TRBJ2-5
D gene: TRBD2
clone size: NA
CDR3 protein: CASSPLAGYQETQYF
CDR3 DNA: TGTGCCAGCTCACCCCTAGCGGGGTACCAAGAGACCCAGTACTTC

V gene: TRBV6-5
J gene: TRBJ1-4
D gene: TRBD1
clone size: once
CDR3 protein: CASSSGTGNEKLFF
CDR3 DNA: TGTGCCAGCAGTTCCGGGACAGGCAATGAAAAACTGTTTTTT

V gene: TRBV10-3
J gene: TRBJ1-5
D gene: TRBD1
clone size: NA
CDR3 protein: CAISGQGGSQPQHF
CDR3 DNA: TGTGCCATCAGCGGACAGGGGGGAAGTCAGCCCCAGCATTTT

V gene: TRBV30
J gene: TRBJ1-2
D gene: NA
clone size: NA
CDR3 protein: CAWSVTGLLEF
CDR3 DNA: TGTGCCTGGAGTGTTACGGGACTCTTGGAGTTC

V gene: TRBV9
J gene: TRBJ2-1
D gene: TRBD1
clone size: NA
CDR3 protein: CASSAWDSDNEQFF
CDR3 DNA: TGTGCCAGCAGCGCCTGGGACAGCGACAATGAGCAGTTCTTC

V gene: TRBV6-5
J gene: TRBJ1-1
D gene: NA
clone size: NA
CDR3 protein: CASSYRRDFAFF
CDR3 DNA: TGTGCCAGCAGTTACCGCCGGGACTTTGCTTTCTTT

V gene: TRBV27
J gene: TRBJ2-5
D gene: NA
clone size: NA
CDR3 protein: CASSGGRGWETQYF
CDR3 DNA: TGTGCCAGCAGCGGGGGCAGGGGGTGGGAGACCCAGTACTTC

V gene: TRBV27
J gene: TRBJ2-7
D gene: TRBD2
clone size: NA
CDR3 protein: CASSLLGEGSYEQYF
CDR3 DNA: TGTGCCAGCAGTTTATTGGGGGAGGGATCCTACGAGCAGTACTTC

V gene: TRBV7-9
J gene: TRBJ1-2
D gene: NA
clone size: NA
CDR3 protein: CASSHGGNYGYTF
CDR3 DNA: TGTGCCAGCAGCCACGGGGGGAACTATGGCTACACCTTC

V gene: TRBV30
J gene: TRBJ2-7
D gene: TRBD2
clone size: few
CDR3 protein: CAWSSPGLGENEQYF
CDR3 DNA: TGTGCCTGGAGTTCTCCGGGACTAGGGGAGAACGAGCAGTACTTC

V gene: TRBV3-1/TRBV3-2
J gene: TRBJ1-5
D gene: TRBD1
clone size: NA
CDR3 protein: CASSQAPPGQGNQPQHF
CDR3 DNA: TGTGCCAGCAGCCAAGCTCCTCCGGGACAGGGAAATCAGCCCCAGCATTTT

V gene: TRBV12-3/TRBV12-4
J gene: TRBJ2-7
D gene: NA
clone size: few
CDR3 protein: CASSTRGYEQYF
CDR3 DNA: TGTGCCAGCAGCACACGGGGCTACGAGCAGTACTTC

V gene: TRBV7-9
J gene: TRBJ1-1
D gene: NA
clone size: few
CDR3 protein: CASSYGDSNTEAFF
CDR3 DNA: TGTGCCAGCAGCTACGGTGACAGTAACACTGAAGCTTTCTTT

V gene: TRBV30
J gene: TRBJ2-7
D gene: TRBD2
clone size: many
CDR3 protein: CAWSVLASGSTWYEQYF
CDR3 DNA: TGTGCCTGGAGTGTACTGGCTAGCGGGAGTACTTGGTACGAGCAGTACTTC

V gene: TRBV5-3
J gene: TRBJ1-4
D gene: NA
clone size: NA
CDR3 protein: CARSPGGAWTNEKLFF
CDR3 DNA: TGTGCCAGAAGCCCGGGGGGCGCCTGGACTAATGAAAAACTGTTTTTT

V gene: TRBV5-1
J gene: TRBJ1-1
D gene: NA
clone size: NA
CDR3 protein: CASSLDPGVNTEAFF
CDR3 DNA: TGCGCCAGCAGCTTGGACCCAGGGGTGAACACTGAAGCTTTCTTT

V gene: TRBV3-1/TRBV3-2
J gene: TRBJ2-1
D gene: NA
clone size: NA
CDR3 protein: CASSQAGGVNEQFF
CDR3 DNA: TGTGCCAGCAGCCAAGCGGGCGGGGTCAATGAGCAGTTCTTC

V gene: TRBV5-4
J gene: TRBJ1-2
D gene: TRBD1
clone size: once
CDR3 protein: CASSNPDRFGYGYTF
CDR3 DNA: TGTGCCAGCAGCAACCCGGACAGGTTCGGCTATGGCTACACCTTC

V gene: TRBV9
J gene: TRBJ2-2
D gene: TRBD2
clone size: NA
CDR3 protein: CASSAPPGGGAASNTGELFF
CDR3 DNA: TGTGCCAGCAGCGCCCCCCCTGGCGGGGGGGCTGCCTCGAACACCGGGGAGCTGTTTTTT

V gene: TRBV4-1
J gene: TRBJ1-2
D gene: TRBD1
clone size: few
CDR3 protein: CASSQNRDRGIYGYTF
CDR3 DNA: TGCGCCAGCAGCCAAAATAGGGACAGGGGAATCTATGGCTACACCTTC

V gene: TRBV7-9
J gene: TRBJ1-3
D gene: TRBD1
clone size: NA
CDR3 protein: CASSRPGTGTRNTIYF
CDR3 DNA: TGTGCCAGCAGCCGACCAGGGACAGGGACCAGAAACACCATATATTTT

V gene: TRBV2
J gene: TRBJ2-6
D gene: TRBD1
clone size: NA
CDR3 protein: CATGGQVTRSWEANVLTF
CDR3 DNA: TGTGCCACCGGGGGACAGGTGACAAGATCCTGGGAGGCCAACGTCCTGACTTTC

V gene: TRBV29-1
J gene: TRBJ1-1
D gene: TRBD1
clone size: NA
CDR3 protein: CSARTGIGLDTEAFF
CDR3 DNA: TGCAGCGCGAGGACAGGGATAGGTTTGGACACTGAAGCTTTCTTT

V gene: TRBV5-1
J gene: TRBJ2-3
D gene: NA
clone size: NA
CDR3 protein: CASSAAGSSTDTQYF
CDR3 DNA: TGCGCCAGCAGCGCCGCCGGGTCTAGCACAGATACGCAGTATTTT

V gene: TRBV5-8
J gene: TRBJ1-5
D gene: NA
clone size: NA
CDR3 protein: CASSLRQINQPQHF
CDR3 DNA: TGTGCCAGCAGCTTGCGTCAGATTAATCAGCCCCAGCATTTT

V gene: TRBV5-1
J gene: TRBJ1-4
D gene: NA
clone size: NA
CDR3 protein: CASSSGSGGEKLFF
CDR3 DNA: TGCGCCAGCAGTTCGGGCTCAGGCGGGGAAAAACTGTTTTTT

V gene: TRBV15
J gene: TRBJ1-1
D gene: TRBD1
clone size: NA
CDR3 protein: CATSRDHGGGDFF
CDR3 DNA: TGTGCCACCAGCAGAGATCACGGAGGGGGCGATTTCTTT

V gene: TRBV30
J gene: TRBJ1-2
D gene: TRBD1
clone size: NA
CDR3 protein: CAWSSTTGGYGYTF
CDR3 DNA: TGTGCCTGGAGTTCAACGACAGGGGGCTATGGCTACACCTTC

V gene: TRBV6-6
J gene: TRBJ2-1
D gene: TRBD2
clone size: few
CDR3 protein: CASSLPGTRNNEQFF
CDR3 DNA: TGTGCCAGCAGCCTGCCCGGGACTAGGAACAATGAGCAGTTCTTC

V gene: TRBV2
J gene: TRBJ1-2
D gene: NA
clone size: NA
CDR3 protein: CASSASTYGYTF
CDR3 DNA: TGTGCCAGCAGTGCTTCGACATATGGCTACACCTTC

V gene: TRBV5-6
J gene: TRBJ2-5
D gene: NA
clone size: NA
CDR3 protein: CASSARRGGFGETQYF
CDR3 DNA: TGTGCCAGCAGCGCCCGCAGGGGTGGGTTTGGTGAGACCCAGTACTTC

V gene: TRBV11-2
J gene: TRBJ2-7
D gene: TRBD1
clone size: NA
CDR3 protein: CASSRTGQGSYEQYF
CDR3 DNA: TGTGCCAGCAGCCGAACGGGACAGGGATCCTACGAGCAGTACTTC

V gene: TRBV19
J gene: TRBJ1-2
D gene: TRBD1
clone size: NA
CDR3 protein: CASSGPGQGRGYTF
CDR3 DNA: TGTGCCAGTAGTGGACCGGGACAGGGTCGCGGCTACACCTTC

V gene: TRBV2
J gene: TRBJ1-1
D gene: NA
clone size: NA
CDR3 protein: CASSAQGKINTEAFF
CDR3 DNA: TGTGCCAGCAGTGCCCAGGGGAAAATTAACACTGAAGCTTTCTTT

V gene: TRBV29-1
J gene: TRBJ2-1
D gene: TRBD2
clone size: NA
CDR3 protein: CSVEGRGSGSSQFF
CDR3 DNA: TGCAGCGTTGAGGGGAGGGGTAGCGGGTCATCGCAGTTCTTC

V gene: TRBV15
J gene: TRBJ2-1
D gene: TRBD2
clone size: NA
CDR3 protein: CATSRDRGLAGGANYNEQFF
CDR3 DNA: TGTGCCACCAGCAGAGATCGGGGACTAGCGGGAGGTGCCAACTACAATGAGCAGTTCTTC